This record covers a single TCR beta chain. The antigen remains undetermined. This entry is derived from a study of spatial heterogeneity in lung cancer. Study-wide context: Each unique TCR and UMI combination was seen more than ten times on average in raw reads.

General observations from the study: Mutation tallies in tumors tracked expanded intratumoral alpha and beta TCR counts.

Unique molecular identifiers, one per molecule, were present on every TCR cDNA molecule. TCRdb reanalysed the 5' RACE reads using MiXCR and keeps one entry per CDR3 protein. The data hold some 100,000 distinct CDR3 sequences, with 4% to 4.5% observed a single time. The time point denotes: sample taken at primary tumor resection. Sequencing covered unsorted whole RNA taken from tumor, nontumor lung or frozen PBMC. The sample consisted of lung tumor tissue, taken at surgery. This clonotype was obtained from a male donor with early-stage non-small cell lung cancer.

CDR3 sequence reads: CASRPGLAGVGEQYF. The CDR3 coding sequence is TGTGCCAGCAGACCGGGACTAGCGGGAGTGGGCGAGCAGTACTTC. This chain links TRBV27 with TRBJ2-7; 14 positions agree with TRBD2. Trimming took 6 bases from V and 6 from J; bases not matched to a gene: 7. Germline V gene sequence: CDR1 MNHEY, CDR2 SMNVEV (reference sequence). CDR3 length equals 15 residues.